Each of the 12 T cell receptor beta chains below was sequenced from the same sample in a study of cytomegalovirus exposure and HLA in healthy donors. The PCR ran on 60 Vbeta and 13 Jbeta primers. TCRdb's copy holds only in-frame clones and misses some; the assay was immunoSEQ multiplex PCR. The table lists about 190,000 clones, over 70% of them singletons, with around 2.1% in the top ten. The source material was PBMCs. These receptors were taken from a woman aged 18-29 years in good health and CMV-seropositive.

This clone has a single count. V is TRBV6-1 and J is TRBJ2-5, with D tentatively TRBD2 (5 bases). With 1 base removed from V and 7 bases from J, the gap between germline ends came to 16 bases. Germline loops: CDR1 MNHNS, CDR2 SASEGT. This CDR3 comprises 15 residues. The CDR3 DNA sequence: TGTGCCAGCAGTGAAGTTGGAAGGGCACTAGGGACCCAGTACTTC. Translation gives CASSEVGRALGTQYF.

This chain links TRBV7-8 with TRBJ1-2; D unclear. The V gene lost 5 bases and the J gene lost 3 bases, with 13 bases spanning the gap. The germline CDR1 and CDR2 sequences are SGHVS and FQNEAQ. The CDR3 sequence is 14 residues long. The CDR3 DNA follows: TGTGCCAGCAGCCCCTCGGCCGGGGACTATGGCTACACCTTC. Its protein product is CASSPSAGDYGYTF. The full variable domain, its missing parts supplied by reference TRBV7-8 and TRBJ1-2, is GAGVSQSPRYKVAKRGQDVALRCDPISGHVSLFWYQQALGQGPEFLTYFQNEAQLDKSGLPSDRFFAERPEGSVSTLKIQRTQQEDSAVYLCASSPSAGDYGYTFGSGTRLTVV.

The chain links TRBV4-1 to TRBJ1-4, with 7 bases identical to TRBD1. V lost 4 bases, J lost 0 bases, and 5 bases stayed unmatched. There are 16 residues in the CDR3. Germline CDR1 and CDR2: MGHRA and YSYEKL. The CDR3 coding sequence is TGCGCCAGCAGCCGGGGACAGCTTGCAACTAATGAAAAACTGTTTTTT. Translated, it gives CASSRGQLATNEKLFF.

This clone came up a few times. The V gene is TRBV11-3, the J gene TRBJ2-7, with 7 positions matching TRBD1. Germline values: CDR1 SGHNT, CDR2 YENEEA. Trimming cost V 5 bases and J 7 bases; bases outside gene matches: 8. The CDR3 loop spans 13 amino acids. CDR3 in amino acids: CASSTLGGPEQYV. In DNA form, the CDR3 reads TGTGCCAGCAGCACCCTAGGGGGCCCTGAGCAGTACGTC.

The J gene is TRBJ1-1, the V gene TRBV18; D may be TRBD1 (5 bases). Germline lookup yields CDR1 KGHSH and CDR2 LQKENI. The CDR3 is 16 amino acids. V was clipped by 3 bases and J by 0 bases, with 14 bases between them. For the CDR3, the DNA is TGTGCCAGCTCACCGGGACTTACCAGGTTGAACACTGAAGCTTTCTTT. This codes for CASSPGLTRLNTEAFF.

The V and J genes are TRBV7-9 and TRBJ2-6, with 8 bases fitting TRBD1. Germline V gene data show CDR1 as SEHNR and CDR2 as FQNEAQ (reference sequence). The ends lost 5 bases at V and 2 bases at J; junction bases unmatched: 11. This CDR3 comprises 18 residues. CDR3 coding DNA: TGTGCCAGCAGCGGTTACAGGGGGGCTAGGCCTGGGGCCAACGTCCTGACTTTC. Translation: CASSGYRGARPGANVLTF.

For the CDR3, the DNA is TGTGCCAGCAGCGTAGGGGGTGGGGCCAATGAGCAGTTCTTC. Its translation: CASSVGGGANEQFF. The V gene is TRBV9, the J gene TRBJ2-1; maybe TRBD1 (5 bases). CDR3 length: 14 residues. V lost 0 bases and J 6 bases, leaving 10 bases between the germline ends. CDR1 is SGDLS and CDR2 is YYNGEE in the germline V gene.

The chain recombines TRBV4-2 with TRBJ2-3; TRBD2 matches at 8 bases. V trimming: 3 bases; J trimming: 0 bases; junction bases outside the gene matches: 11. This CDR3 spans 18 amino acids. Germline CDR1 reads LGHNA; CDR2 reads YNFKEQ. This CDR3 is CASSQEGTRGSSTDTQYF. The CDR3 DNA sequence: TGTGCCAGCAGCCAGGAAGGGACTAGGGGTTCTAGCACAGATACGCAGTATTTT.

The chain recombines TRBV2 with TRBJ1-2, with D tentatively TRBD1 (5 bases). Trimming pared 8 bases from V and 4 bases from J, leaving 14 bases between. The germline V gene encodes CDR1 SNHLY and CDR2 FYNNEI. This CDR3 has 13 amino acids. The CDR3 nucleotides read TGTGCCAGCGGGGCAGTAGCCTTCTATGGCTACACCTTC. This gives the protein CASGAVAFYGYTF.

The chain couples TRBV11-3 to TRBJ1-6, with D hard to call. Germline CDR1 reads SGHNT; CDR2 reads YENEEA. There are 14 residues in the CDR3. The V end was cut by 10 bases, the J end by 0 bases, with 10 bases between. The CDR3: CATALSSYNSPLHF. The CDR3 region has the DNA TGTGCCACCGCTCTGAGCTCCTATAATTCACCCCTCCACTTT.

V is TRBV9 and J is TRBJ2-3; 10 bases line up with TRBD2. Germline CDR1 and CDR2: SGDLS and YYNGEE. This CDR3 has 14 residues. CDR3 in amino acids: CPLERGGRTDTQYF. The CDR3 nucleotides are TGTCCCCTTGAGCGGGGGGGCCGCACAGATACGCAGTATTTT.

This clone showed up just a few times. The chain combines TRBV11-2 with TRBJ2-7; TRBD1 is a possible D gene (6 bases). Trimming took off 6 bases at V and 6 bases at J, with 24 bases between the two ends. This CDR3 comprises 16 residues. From germline, CDR1 is SGHAT and CDR2 FQNNGV. CDR3 nucleotides: TGTGCCAGCAGGAAAGGGGGTGGCAGGGTGTCCGGCGAGCAGTACTTC. It encodes CASRKGGGRVSGEQYF.